Each of the 7 T cell receptor beta chains below was sequenced from the same sample in a study of shared clonotypes between healthy human individuals. Assay used: immunoSEQ multiplex PCR; TCRdb lists only in-frame clones, some missing. The sample has about 870,000 clones; 92% are singletons. Naive CD8 isolation took CD45RO-negative cells positively selected for CCR7 and excluded terminally differentiated effector memory CD45RA+ cells. The sample was naive CD8+ T cells sorted from blood. The receptors come from a man under 40 in good health.

This chain uses TRBV9 with TRBJ2-3; TRBD2 is a possible D gene (5 bases). This CDR3 comprises 16 residues. Per the germline V gene, CDR1 is SGDLS and CDR2 is YYNGEE. V shed 3 bases and J shed 2 bases, with 16 bases lying between them. This chain's CDR3 is CASSAIPGEITDTQYF. Written as DNA, the CDR3 is TGTGCCAGCAGCGCGATACCCGGGGAAATCACAGATACGCAGTATTTT. Full variable domain (remainder filled in from reference TRBV9 and TRBJ2-3): DSGVTQTPKHLITATGQRVTLRCSPRSGDLSVYWYQQSLDQGLQFLIQYYNGEERAKGNILERFSAQQFPDLHSELNLSSLELGDSALYFCASSAIPGEITDTQYFGPGTRLTVL.

The chain combines TRBV7-9 with TRBJ2-7; D is possibly TRBD2 (7 bases). The V end was cut by 0 bases, the J end by 6 bases, with 15 bases between. This CDR3 has 15 amino acids. Looked up from germline, CDR1 is SEHNR and CDR2 is FQNEAQ (reference sequence). The CDR3 coding sequence is TGTGCCAGCAGCTTAGCGCAGGGGAGGGTTCGCGAGCAGTACTTC. Residues: CASSLAQGRVREQYF.

CDR3 protein: CASSVARSADTQYF. The CDR3, as DNA: TGTGCCAGCAGCGTAGCCAGGTCTGCAGATACGCAGTATTTT. V usage is TRBV9 and J usage is TRBJ2-3; D is unresolved. From germline, CDR1 is SGDLS and CDR2 YYNGEE. This CDR3 spans 14 amino acids. V lost 0 bases and J 4 bases, leaving 9 bases between the germline ends.

Of note for this clone: The same CDR3 can be traced to other DNA sequences in this sample. This rearrangement joins TRBV7-2 to TRBJ2-7; no clear D gene. Germline values: CDR1 SGHTA, CDR2 FQGNSA. CDR3 size: 11 residues. V lost 4 bases and J lost 4, with 5 bases in between. The CDR3 loop is CASSWDYEQYF. Here the CDR3 DNA reads TGTGCCAGCAGCTGGGATTACGAGCAGTACTTC.

V and J are TRBV19 and TRBJ2-5; TRBD2 matches 8 bases. The ends lost 6 bases at V and 0 bases at J; junction bases unmatched: 12. The CDR3 is 17 amino acids. The germline CDR1 and CDR2 sequences are LNHDA and SQIVND (reference sequence). CDR3 residues: CASRNPREGPYQETQYF. The CDR3 nucleotides are TGTGCCAGTAGAAATCCCCGGGAGGGCCCGTACCAAGAGACCCAGTACTTC.

The chain links TRBV27 to TRBJ2-7, with D unresolved. Germline CDR1 MNHEY, CDR2 SMNVEV (reference sequence). The CDR3 has 14 residues. Trimming stripped 4 bases from V and 2 bases from J, with 12 bases between. CDR3: CASSSLYGPYEQYF. Here the CDR3 DNA reads TGTGCCAGCAGTTCCCTCTACGGCCCCTACGAGCAGTACTTC.

This rearrangement joins TRBV2 to TRBJ2-1, with D tentatively TRBD2 (5 bases). Germline V gene sequence: CDR1 SNHLY, CDR2 FYNNEI. Trimming removed 1 base from V and 2 bases from J, with 12 bases in between. The CDR3 extends over 16 amino acids. The CDR3 spells CASSEEEIAPYNEQFF. CDR3 in DNA: TGTGCCAGCAGTGAAGAGGAAATAGCGCCCTACAATGAGCAGTTCTTC.